This TCR beta chain was recovered during a study of cytomegalovirus exposure and HLA in healthy donors. Study at large: Both the 95 to 150 validation repertoires and the 666 first-cohort repertoires used the same platform, as reported by a later analysis. Study-level points and caveats: The study put 160 or so TCR beta chains on its list as cytomegalovirus-associated. In a later analysis, first-cohort TCR clusters were found to tend to co-occur in the 100 to 150 validation repertoires. Researchers reported that a few CMV-associated chains were confirmed in vitro as CMV antigen-specific.

Germline V gives CDR1 LNHNV, CDR2 YYDKDF (reference sequence). The trim removed 1 base at V and 13 bases at J, leaving 10 bases unmatched. This CDR3 region has 14 residues. Data came from immunoSEQ multiplex PCR; TCRdb stores just in-frame clones and leaves some out. The sample includes approximately 150,000 clones, 80% to 90% seen only once; the top ten take 1.4%. Concerning this clone: Its cognate antigen is unknown.

The sequenced material came from PBMCs. The chain recombines TRBV15 with TRBJ2-1; 7 bases fit TRBD1. This receptor was identified in a woman under 40 in good health and CMV-seronegative. For the CDR3, the DNA is TGTGCCACCAGCAGAGCCAGGGGGTCGGCTACACAGTTCTTC. It is translated as CATSRARGSATQFF.